The rows below give T cell receptor beta chains drawn from one sample of a study of T cell changes during pregnancy in multiple sclerosis. Only in-frame clones appear in the TCRdb table, and some are missing; sequencing was by immunoSEQ multiplex PCR. The sample lists about 33,000 clones; approximately 90% were seen once. Sample: CD4+ T cells from peripheral blood mononuclear cells, taken in the third trimester of pregnancy. These receptors were taken from a female donor in good health, enrolled as a control in a pregnancy study. Each CDR3 is given without its conserved first and last residue. D genes are given only for firm matches. The size of a clone is reported for some rows only, either as once, few or many, or as a class for expanded clones.

d_call | clone_size | j_call | v_call | cdr3_aa
. | few | TRBJ1-2 | TRBV7-9 | ASSQTVGYGYT
. | once | TRBJ2-6 | TRBV7-9 | ASSLVPSLTGANVLT
. | . | TRBJ1-1 | TRBV10-3 | AISPVTAGNTEAF
TRBD1 | once | TRBJ2-7 | TRBV11-1 | ASSLGQGHEQY
. | . | TRBJ1-2 | TRBV12-2 | ASRLEGTGGAGYGYT
TRBD2 | . | TRBJ2-7 | TRBV30 | AWSLTSASYEQY
. | few | TRBJ2-1 | TRBV7-6 | ASSLGGEWRRGSYNEQF
. | . | TRBJ1-4 | TRBV2 | ASTQGATASYEKLF
TRBD2 | . | TRBJ2-2 | TRBV28 | ASRQRTSGVHTGELF
. | . | TRBJ2-3 | TRBV23-1 | ASSQSVTLLSTDTQY
. | . | TRBJ1-2 | TRBV11-2 | ASSLENRARDGYT
TRBD2 | . | TRBJ2-5 | TRBV11-1 | ASSLGLAVQETQY
. | . | TRBJ1-6 | TRBV18 | ASSPGRGAYNSPLH
TRBD1 | . | TRBJ1-2 | TRBV5-1 | ASSLGTGGIYGYT
. | once | TRBJ1-2 | TRBV6-1 | ASSGAGNYGYT
. | . | TRBJ2-3 | TRBV5-1 | ASSLGQSTDTQY
. | . | TRBJ1-1 | TRBV28 | ASSLRDRTEAF
. | once | TRBJ1-2 | TRBV7-9 | ASSLAGGNYGYT
TRBD1 | . | TRBJ1-5 | TRBV6-5 | ASMSYRGGNQPQH
. | . | TRBJ1-2 | TRBV21-1 | ASSPGGGRGIANYGYT
. | . | TRBJ1-1 | TRBV9 | ASSPAGVEAF
TRBD1 | . | TRBJ2-5 | TRBV5-8 | ASSRTNRGETQY
. | . | TRBJ2-5 | TRBV28 | ASSSPGQRETQY
TRBD2 | . | TRBJ2-7 | TRBV28 | ASSWGFGVSGRVTYEQY
TRBD1 | . | TRBJ1-6 | TRBV7-8 | ASSSDRGNSPLH
TRBD1 | . | TRBJ1-1 | TRBV4-1 | ASSFTSDRGRQRNTEAF
TRBD1 | . | TRBJ1-6 | TRBV2 | ASRTGSSYNSPLH
. | . | TRBJ2-5 | TRBV2 | ASNAGGETQY
. | . | TRBJ2-7 | TRBV29-1 | SALGATDSSYEQY
TRBD2 | . | TRBJ2-1 | TRBV5-6 | ASSRLASNEQF
TRBD1 | . | TRBJ1-5 | TRBV4-1 | ASSQDFTGGGQPQH
TRBD2 | . | TRBJ2-3 | TRBV11-2 | ASSFRLAGNTDTQY
. | . | TRBJ2-7 | TRBV6-6 | ASSYSPGEPYEQY
. | . | TRBJ1-1 | TRBV28 | ASSFGAREAF
. | . | TRBJ1-6 | TRBV10-2 | ASSEVGAPPLH
. | . | TRBJ2-3 | TRBV4-2 | ASSQATGNADTQY
. | once | TRBJ2-1 | TRBV5-1 | ASSLVRQVSYNEQF
. | . | TRBJ2-7 | TRBV21-1 | ASSTHTRQVGPYLPEIYEQY
TRBD1 | . | TRBJ2-1 | TRBV5-4 | ASERTGSFNEQF
TRBD2 | . | TRBJ2-2 | TRBV19 | ASTRTSGDTGELF
. | . | TRBJ1-2 | TRBV6-1 | ASREVGSYT
TRBD2 | . | TRBJ2-7 | TRBV7-2 | ASSRSGYSYEQY
TRBD2 | . | TRBJ2-1 | TRBV5-1 | ASSSALSLAGIEQF
TRBD1 | . | TRBJ2-7 | TRBV11-3 | ASSPGGYMGQGYEQY
. | . | TRBJ2-4 | TRBV9 | ASSIAGARGRGSSIQY
. | . | TRBJ1-6 | TRBV19 | ASSYQGSSSPLH
. | . | TRBJ2-2 | TRBV10-1 | ASSDVYEDTGELF
. | . | TRBJ2-7 | TRBV5-1 | ASSLAPQGEQY
TRBD1 | few | TRBJ1-6 | TRBV7-2 | ASSLLGQGNSPLH
TRBD1 | . | TRBJ1-4 | TRBV28 | ASSLGGQGDEKLF
TRBD2 | . | TRBJ2-1 | TRBV6-5 | ASSLIAGGYNEQF
. | . | TRBJ2-1 | TRBV28 | ASSSQGSGAYNEQF
TRBD1 | . | TRBJ1-2 | TRBV7-8 | ASSSSTRTGNYGYT
. | . | TRBJ1-6 | TRBV6-1 | ASSDRENSPLH
TRBD2 | . | TRBJ2-2 | TRBV6-4 | ASSDPARVRGGRWGAGELF
TRBD1 | . | TRBJ1-6 | TRBV9 | ASSPWTGGAYNSPLH
. | . | TRBJ1-1 | TRBV28 | ASSLWSGRERTF
. | . | TRBJ2-2 | TRBV9 | ASSVGGGSGTGELF
. | . | TRBJ1-1 | TRBV28 | ASSLKAGGGNTEAF